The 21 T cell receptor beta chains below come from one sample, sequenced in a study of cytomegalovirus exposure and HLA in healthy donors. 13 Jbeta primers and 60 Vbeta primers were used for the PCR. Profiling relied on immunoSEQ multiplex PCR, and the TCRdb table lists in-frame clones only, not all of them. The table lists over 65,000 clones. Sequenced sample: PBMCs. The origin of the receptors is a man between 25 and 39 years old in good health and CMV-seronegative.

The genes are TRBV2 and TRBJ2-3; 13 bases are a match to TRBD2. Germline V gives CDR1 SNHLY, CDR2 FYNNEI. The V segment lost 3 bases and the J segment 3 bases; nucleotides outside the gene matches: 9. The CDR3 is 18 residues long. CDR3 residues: CASSERGLAGLTTDTQYF. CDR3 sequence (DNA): TGTGCCAGCAGTGAGAGGGGACTAGCGGGGCTGACGACAGATACGCAGTATTTT.

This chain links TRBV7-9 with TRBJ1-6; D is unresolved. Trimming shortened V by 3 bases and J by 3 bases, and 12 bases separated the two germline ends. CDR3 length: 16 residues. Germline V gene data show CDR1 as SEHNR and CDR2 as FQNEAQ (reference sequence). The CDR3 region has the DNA TGTGCCAGCAGCTTCGGACTCCCCGGCTATAATTCACCCCTCCACTTT. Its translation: CASSFGLPGYNSPLHF.

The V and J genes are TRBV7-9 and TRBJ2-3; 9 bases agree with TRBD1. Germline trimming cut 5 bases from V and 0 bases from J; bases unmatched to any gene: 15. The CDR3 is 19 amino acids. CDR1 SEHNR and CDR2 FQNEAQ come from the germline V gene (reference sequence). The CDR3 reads CASSPRWTGANSSTDTQYF. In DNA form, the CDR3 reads TGTGCCAGCAGCCCCAGATGGACAGGGGCCAACTCAAGCACAGATACGCAGTATTTT.

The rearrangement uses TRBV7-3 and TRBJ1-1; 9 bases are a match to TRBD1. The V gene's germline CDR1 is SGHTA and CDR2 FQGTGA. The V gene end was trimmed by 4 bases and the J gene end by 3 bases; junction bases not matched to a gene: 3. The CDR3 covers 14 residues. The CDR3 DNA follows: TGTGCCAGCAGCTCTGGACAGGGGTACACTGAAGCTTTCTTT. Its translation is CASSSGQGYTEAFF.

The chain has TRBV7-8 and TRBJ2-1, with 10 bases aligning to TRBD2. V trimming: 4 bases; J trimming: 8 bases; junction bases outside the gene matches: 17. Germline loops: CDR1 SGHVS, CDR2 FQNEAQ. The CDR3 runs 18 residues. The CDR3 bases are TGTGCCAGCAGCTCGGGGATGGCTAGCGGGGGAACTTTCTATGAGCAGTTCTTC. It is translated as CASSSGMASGGTFYEQFF.

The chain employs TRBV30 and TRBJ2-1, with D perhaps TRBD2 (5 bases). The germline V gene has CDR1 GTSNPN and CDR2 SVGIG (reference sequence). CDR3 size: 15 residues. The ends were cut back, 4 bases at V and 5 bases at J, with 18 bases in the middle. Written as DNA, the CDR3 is TGTGCCTGGAACCCAACTAGTTTCGCCGACAATGAGCAGTTCTTC. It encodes CAWNPTSFADNEQFF.

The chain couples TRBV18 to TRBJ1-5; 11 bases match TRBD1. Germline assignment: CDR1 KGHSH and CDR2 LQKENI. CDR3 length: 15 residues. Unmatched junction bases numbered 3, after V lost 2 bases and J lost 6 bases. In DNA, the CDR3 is TGTGCCAGCTCACCAGGGACAGGGGGAAGTCAGCCCCAGCATTTT. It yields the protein CASSPGTGGSQPQHF. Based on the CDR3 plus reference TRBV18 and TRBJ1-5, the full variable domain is NAGVMQNPRHLVRRRGQEARLRCSPMKGHSHVYWYRQLPEEGLKFMVYLQKENIIDESGMPKERFSAEFPKEGPSILRIQQVVRGDSAAYFCASSPGTGGSQPQHFGDGTRLSIL.

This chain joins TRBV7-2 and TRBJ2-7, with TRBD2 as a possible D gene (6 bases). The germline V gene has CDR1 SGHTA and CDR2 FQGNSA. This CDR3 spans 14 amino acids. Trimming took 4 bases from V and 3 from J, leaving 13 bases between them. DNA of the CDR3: TGTGCCAGCAGCTCCGGGACTGGCCTCTACGAGCAGTACTTC. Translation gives CASSSGTGLYEQYF. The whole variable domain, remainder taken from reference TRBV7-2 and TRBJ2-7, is GAGVSQSPSNKVTEKGKDVELRCDPISGHTALYWYRQSLGQGLEFLIYFQGNSAPDKSGLPSDRFSAERTGGSVSTLTIQRTQQEDSAVYLCASSSGTGLYEQYFGPGTRLTVT.

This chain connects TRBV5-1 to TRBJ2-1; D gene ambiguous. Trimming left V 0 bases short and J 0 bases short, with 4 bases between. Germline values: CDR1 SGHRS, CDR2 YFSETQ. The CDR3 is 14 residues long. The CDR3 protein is CASSLGVSYNEQFF. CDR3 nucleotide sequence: TGCGCCAGCAGCTTGGGAGTCTCCTACAATGAGCAGTTCTTC.

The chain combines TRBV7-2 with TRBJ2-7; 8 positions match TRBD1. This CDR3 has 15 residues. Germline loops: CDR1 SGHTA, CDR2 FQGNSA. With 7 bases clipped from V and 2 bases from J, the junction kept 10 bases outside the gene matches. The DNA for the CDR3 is TGTGCCAGCAAAAGGCCGACAGGGGCCCCCTACGAGCAGTACTTC. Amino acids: CASKRPTGAPYEQYF.

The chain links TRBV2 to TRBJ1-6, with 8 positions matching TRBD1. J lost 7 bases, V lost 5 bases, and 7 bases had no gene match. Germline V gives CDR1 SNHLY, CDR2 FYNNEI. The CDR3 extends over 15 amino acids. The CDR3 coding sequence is TGTGCCAGCAGTTCTCAGGGGGCTCGGAATTCACCCCTCCACTTT. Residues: CASSSQGARNSPLHF.

CDR3 in amino acids: CSVGTGNYGYTF. CDR3 DNA: TGCAGCGTCGGGACAGGGAACTATGGCTACACCTTC. The chain employs TRBV29-1 and TRBJ1-2; 9 bases are shared with TRBD1. The CDR3 has 12 residues. Germline assignment: CDR1 SQVTM and CDR2 ANQGSEA. Trimming took 6 bases from V and 2 from J; bases not matched to a gene: 1.

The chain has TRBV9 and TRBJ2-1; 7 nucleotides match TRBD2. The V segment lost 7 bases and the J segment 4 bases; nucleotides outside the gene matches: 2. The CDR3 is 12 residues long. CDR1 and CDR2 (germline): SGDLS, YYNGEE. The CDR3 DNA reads TGTGCCAGCGGGAGGGCGTACAATGAGCAGTTCTTC. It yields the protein CASGRAYNEQFF.

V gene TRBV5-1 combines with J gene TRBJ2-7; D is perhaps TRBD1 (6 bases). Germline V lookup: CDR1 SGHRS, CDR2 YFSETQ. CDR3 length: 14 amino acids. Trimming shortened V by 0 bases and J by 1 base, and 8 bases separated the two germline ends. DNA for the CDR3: TGCGCCAGCAGCTTGGGGGACAATTCCTACGAGCAGTACTTC. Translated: CASSLGDNSYEQYF.

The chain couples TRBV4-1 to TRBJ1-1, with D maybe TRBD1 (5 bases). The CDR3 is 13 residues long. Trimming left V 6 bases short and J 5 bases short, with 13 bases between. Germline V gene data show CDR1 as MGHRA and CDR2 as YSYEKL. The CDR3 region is CASSQGRLTEAFF. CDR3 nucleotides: TGCGCCAGCAGTCAGGGAAGATTGACTGAAGCTTTCTTT.

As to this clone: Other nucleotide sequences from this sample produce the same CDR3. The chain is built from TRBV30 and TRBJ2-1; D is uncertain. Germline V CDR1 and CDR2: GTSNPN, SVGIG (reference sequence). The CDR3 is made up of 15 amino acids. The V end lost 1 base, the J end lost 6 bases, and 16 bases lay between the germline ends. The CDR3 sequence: CAWSETLGGRNEQFF. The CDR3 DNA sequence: TGTGCCTGGAGTGAGACCCTCGGTGGGCGCAATGAGCAGTTCTTC.

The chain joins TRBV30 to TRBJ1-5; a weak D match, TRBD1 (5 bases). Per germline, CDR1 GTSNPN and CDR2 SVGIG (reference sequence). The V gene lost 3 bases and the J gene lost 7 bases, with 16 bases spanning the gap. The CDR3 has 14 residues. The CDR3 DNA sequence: TGTGCCTGGAGCGCACAGGTCTGGAGCCAGCCCCAGCATTTT. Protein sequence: CAWSAQVWSQPQHF.

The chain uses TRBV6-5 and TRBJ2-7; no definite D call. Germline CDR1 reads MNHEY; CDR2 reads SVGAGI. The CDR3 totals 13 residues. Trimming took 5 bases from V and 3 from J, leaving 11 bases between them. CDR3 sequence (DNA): TGTGCCAGCAGTCGGTCCACCCTCTACGAGCAGTACTTC. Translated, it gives CASSRSTLYEQYF.

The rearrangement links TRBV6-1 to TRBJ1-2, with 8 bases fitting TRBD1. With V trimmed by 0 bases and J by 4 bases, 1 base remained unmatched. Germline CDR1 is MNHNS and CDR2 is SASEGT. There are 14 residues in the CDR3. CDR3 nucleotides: TGTGCCAGCAGTGAAGCTGGACAGGGCTATGGCTACACCTTC. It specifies CASSEAGQGYGYTF.

The CDR3 loop is CASSSVETNYGYTF. DNA for the CDR3: TGTGCCAGCAGCTCGGTAGAAACTAACTATGGCTACACCTTC. V usage is TRBV5-6 and J usage is TRBJ1-2; no clear D. This CDR3 region has 14 residues. Trimming removed 3 bases at V and 0 bases at J, with 9 bases between. Germline V lookup: CDR1 SGHDT, CDR2 YYEEEE.

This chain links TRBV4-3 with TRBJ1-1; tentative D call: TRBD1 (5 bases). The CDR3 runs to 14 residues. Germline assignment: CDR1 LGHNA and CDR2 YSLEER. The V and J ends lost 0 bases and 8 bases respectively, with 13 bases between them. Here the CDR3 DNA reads TGCGCCAGCAGCCAAGATTTGTCGGCAGGGGAAGCTTTCTTT. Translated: CASSQDLSAGEAFF.